A selection of T cell receptor beta chains follows, all from one sample in a study of a mutant IDH1 vaccine in newly diagnosed glioma. Repertoires were generated with immunoSEQ multiplex PCR, while TCRdb's copy carries only in-frame clones and drops some. The sample shows tens of thousands of clones, roughly 80% of them seen only once. This specimen consisted of PBMCs, obtained from a glioma patient treated with radiotherapy, temozolomide or both. These receptors were collected from a woman in her forties with glioma. The CDR3 runs from the conserved cysteine through the conserved F or W. Fields, in order: V gene, J gene, clone size, D gene, CDR3 DNA, CDR3 protein. A D gene is named only where the DNA matches it firmly. Part of the rows lack a size; the others show once, few, many or a class for expanded clones.

TRBV7-9	TRBJ2-2	.	.	TGTGCCAGCAGCCCCAACTGGAACACCGGGGAGCTGTTTTTT	CASSPNWNTGELFF
TRBV6-5	TRBJ2-5	.	.	TGTGCCAGCAGTTATGGACAAGCAGAGACCCAGTACTTC	CASSYGQAETQYF
TRBV7-8	TRBJ2-3	.	TRBD2	TGTGCCAGCAGCTTAGGGGCTAGCGGGGGGATCACAGATACGCAGTATTTT	CASSLGASGGITDTQYF
TRBV7-2	TRBJ1-2	.	.	TGTGCCAGCAGCTTATCTTCAGGGTATGGCTACACCTTC	CASSLSSGYGYTF
TRBV6-1	TRBJ1-2	once	.	TGTGCCAGCAGTGAATTGGGGGGGGTGGATGGCTACACCTTC	CASSELGGVDGYTF
TRBV27	TRBJ1-2	.	TRBD1	TGTGCCAGCAGTGTAACAGGGGTGGGCTACACCTTC	CASSVTGVGYTF
TRBV10-3	TRBJ1-2	.	.	TGTGCCATCAGTGATACGTCAGGGGATGGCTACACCTTC	CAISDTSGDGYTF
TRBV29-1	TRBJ1-1	.	.	TGCAGCGTTGAGGTCAGCCGGAACACTGAAGCTTTCTTT	CSVEVSRNTEAFF
TRBV9	TRBJ2-5	.	TRBD2	TGTGCCAGCAGCGTAGGCAGCGGGGGGGCGAGAGAGACCCAGTACTTC	CASSVGSGGARETQYF
TRBV15	TRBJ2-5	.	TRBD1	TGTGCCACCAGCAGGGGGACGGACAGGGTAGAGACCCAGTACTTC	CATSRGTDRVETQYF
TRBV5-3	TRBJ1-2	.	.	TGTGCCAGAAGCGATAATTGGGAAGGGGCCAACTATGGCTACACCTTC	CARSDNWEGANYGYTF
TRBV12-5	TRBJ1-5	few	TRBD1	TGTGCTAGTGGTTTGGTAGGGGACAGGGTTTCGGGACAGCCCCAGCATTTT	CASGLVGDRVSGQPQHF
TRBV27	TRBJ2-2	once	TRBD1	TGTGCCAGCAGCCCCCTCTGGACAGGGGACACCGGGGAGCTGTTTTTT	CASSPLWTGDTGELFF
TRBV19	TRBJ1-1	.	.	TGTGCCAGTAGTGAACCCGGGACCATGAACACTGAAGCTTTCTTT	CASSEPGTMNTEAFF
TRBV7-3	TRBJ1-2	.	TRBD1	TGTGCCAGCAGCTTGTCAGGGGGCGGTAACTATGGCTACACCTTC	CASSLSGGGNYGYTF
TRBV10-3	TRBJ1-2	.	.	TGTGCCATTAGTGACTCCGGGACAAACTCACGATATAATTATGGCTACACCTTC	CAISDSGTNSRYNYGYTF
TRBV5-1	TRBJ1-2	.	.	TGCGCCAGCAGCCCTGGACAGACTAACTATGGCTACACCTTC	CASSPGQTNYGYTF
TRBV5-6	TRBJ1-5	.	.	TGTGCCAGCAGCCGGAGTGGACGGAGGGATCAGCCCCAGCATTTT	CASSRSGRRDQPQHF
TRBV7-2	TRBJ1-2	.	.	TGTGCCAGCAGCCTACCATCACGGCAGGGTGGCTATGGCTACACCTTC	CASSLPSRQGGYGYTF
TRBV6-1	TRBJ1-5	few	.	TGTGCCAGCACCAAAGAGCTAGCCAGCAATCAGCCCCAGCATTTT	CASTKELASNQPQHF
TRBV4-1	TRBJ2-7	once	.	TGCGCCAGCAGCCAAGATCCAGTTCGCAGGGGATCGTACGAGCAGTACTTC	CASSQDPVRRGSYEQYF
TRBV19	TRBJ2-7	.	.	TGTGCCAGTAGTAACTACCCAGGGTTTGACGAGCAGTACTTC	CASSNYPGFDEQYF
TRBV5-4	TRBJ2-1	.	TRBD1	TGTGCCAGCAGCTTGGTCTCAGGGGGCCGGGATGAGCAGTTCTTC	CASSLVSGGRDEQFF
TRBV30	TRBJ1-2	.	TRBD1	TGTGCCTGGAACAGGGACAGACCCTATGGCTACACCTTC	CAWNRDRPYGYTF
TRBV15	TRBJ1-6	medium-sized	TRBD1	TGTGCCACCAGTCCGGGACAGGGGAATAATTCACCCCTCCACTTT	CATSPGQGNNSPLHF
TRBV5-1	TRBJ1-2	.	.	TGCGCCAGCAGTCCGGGGGGCAGCGAACTTGGCTACACCTTC	CASSPGGSELGYTF
TRBV27	TRBJ1-6	.	.	TGTGCCAGCAGTTTTAGGAATTCACCCCTCCACTTT	CASSFRNSPLHF
TRBV5-4	TRBJ1-1	.	.	TGTGCCAGCAGCTGGGGTGAAGGCGACACTGAAGCTTTCTTT	CASSWGEGDTEAFF
TRBV5-1	TRBJ2-1	.	TRBD2	TGCGCCAGCTCCCTCCCTAGCGGGGGGGGATACAATGAGCAGTTCTTC	CASSLPSGGGYNEQFF
TRBV6-5	TRBJ1-1	.	.	TGTGCCAGCAGTTACTCAACCAACACTGAAGCTTTCTTT	CASSYSTNTEAFF
TRBV4-1	TRBJ1-4	.	.	TGCGCCAGCAGCCAAGTGTTGGCCGCAACTAATGAAAAACTGTTTTTT	CASSQVLAATNEKLFF
TRBV7-2	TRBJ2-7	.	TRBD2	TGTGCCAGCAGCCCACGACTAGCAGGCGGCTCCGAGCAGTACTTC	CASSPRLAGGSEQYF
TRBV30	TRBJ1-5	.	.	TGTGCCTGGAGTGCCGGGACAAACACTTATAGCAATCAGCCCCAGCATTTT	CAWSAGTNTYSNQPQHF
TRBV5-1	TRBJ1-1	.	.	TGCGCCAGCAAGGTGCGGGGCGCGAGTTCTGTTACCACTGAAGCTTTCTTT	CASKVRGASSVTTEAFF